This T cell receptor (beta chain) was retrieved from a study of Graves' ophthalmopathy and Graves' hyperthyroidism. The wider study: The collection of peripheral blood took place at initial diagnosis, before any treatment. Regarding the study as a whole: Most expanded thyroid clonotypes above 0.001 frequency also appeared in blood.

There are many counts of this clonotype. Its antigen remains unidentified. V was clipped by 6 bases and J by 10 bases; unmatched bases: 9. This CDR3 is built from 13 residues. The germline gives CDR1 MNHEY, CDR2 SVGAGI. RNA transcripts served as template for amplifying TCR beta CDR3 sequences. The first-round RT-PCR employed HTBI primers together with the Qiagen OneStep RT-PCR kit. A multiplex PCR was then performed as the second round. TCRdb used MiXCR to reprocess the multiplex PCR reads, holding one entry per CDR3 protein. The sample records about 400,000 distinct CDR3 sequences, less than 20% being singletons. It was from 10 ml of fresh peripheral blood that the PBMCs came.

Sequencing was carried out using peripheral blood. This chain links TRBV6-5 with TRBJ1-2; 9 bases fit TRBD1. This TCR was recovered from a woman under 30 with stable Graves' hyperthyroidism. As DNA, the CDR3 is TGTGCCAGCAGGGCCGGGACAGGGACCGACTACACCTTC. It encodes CASRAGTGTDYTF.